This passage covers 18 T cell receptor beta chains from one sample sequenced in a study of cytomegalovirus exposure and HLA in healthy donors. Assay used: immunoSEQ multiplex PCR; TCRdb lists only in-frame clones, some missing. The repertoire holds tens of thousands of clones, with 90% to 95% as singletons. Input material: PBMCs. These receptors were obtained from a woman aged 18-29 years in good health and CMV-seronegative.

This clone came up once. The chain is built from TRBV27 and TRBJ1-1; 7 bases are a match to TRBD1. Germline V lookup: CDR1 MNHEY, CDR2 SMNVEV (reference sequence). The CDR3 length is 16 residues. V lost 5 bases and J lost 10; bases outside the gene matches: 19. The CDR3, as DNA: TGTGCCAGCAGTCCGGACAGGACATTTAAACTATTAGGAGCTTTCTTT. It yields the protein CASSPDRTFKLLGAFF.

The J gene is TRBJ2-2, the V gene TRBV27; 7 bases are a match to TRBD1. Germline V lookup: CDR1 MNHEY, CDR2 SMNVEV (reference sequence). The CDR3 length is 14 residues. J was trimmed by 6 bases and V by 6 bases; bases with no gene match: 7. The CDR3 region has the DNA TGTGCCAGCAGACAAAGGGGGCGCCCCGGGGAGCTGTTTTTT. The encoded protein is CASRQRGRPGELFF.

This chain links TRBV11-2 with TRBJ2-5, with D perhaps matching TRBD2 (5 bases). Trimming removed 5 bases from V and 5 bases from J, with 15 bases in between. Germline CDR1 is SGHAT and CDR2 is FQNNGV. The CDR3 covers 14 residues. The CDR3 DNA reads TGTGCCAGCAGCCCGACCGGGGTACTGGAGACCCAGTACTTC. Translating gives CASSPTGVLETQYF.

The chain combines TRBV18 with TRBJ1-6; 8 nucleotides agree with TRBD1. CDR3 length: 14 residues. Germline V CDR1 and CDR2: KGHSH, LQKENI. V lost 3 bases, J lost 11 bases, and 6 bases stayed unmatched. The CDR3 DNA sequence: TGTGCCAGCTCACCCACAGGGGGAAAAGCACCCCTCCACTTT. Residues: CASSPTGGKAPLHF.

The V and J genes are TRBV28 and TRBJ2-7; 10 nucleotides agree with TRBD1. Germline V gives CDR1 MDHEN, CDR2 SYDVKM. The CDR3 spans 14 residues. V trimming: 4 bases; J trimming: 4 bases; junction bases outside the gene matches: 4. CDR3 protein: CASSSPGQGYEQYF. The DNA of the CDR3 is TGTGCCAGCAGTTCCCCGGGACAGGGGTACGAGCAGTACTTC.

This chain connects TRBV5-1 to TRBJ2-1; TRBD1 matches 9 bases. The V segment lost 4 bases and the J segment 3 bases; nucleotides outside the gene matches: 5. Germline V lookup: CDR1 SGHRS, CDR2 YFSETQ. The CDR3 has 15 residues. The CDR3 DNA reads TGCGCCAGCAGCAAGGGACAGGGATTCTACAATGAGCAGTTCTTC. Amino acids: CASSKGQGFYNEQFF.

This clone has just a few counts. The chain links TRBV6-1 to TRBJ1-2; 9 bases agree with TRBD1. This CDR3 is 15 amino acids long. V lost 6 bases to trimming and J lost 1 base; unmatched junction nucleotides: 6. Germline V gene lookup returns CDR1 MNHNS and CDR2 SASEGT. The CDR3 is CASSWPGQGNYGYTF. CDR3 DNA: TGTGCCAGCAGCTGGCCGGGACAGGGTAACTATGGCTACACCTTC.

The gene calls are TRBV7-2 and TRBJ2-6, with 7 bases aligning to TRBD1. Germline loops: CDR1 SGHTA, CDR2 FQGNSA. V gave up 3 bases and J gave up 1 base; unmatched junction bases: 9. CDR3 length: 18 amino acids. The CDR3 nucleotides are TGTGCCAGCAGCTTCCGATATGGACAGGAGTCTGGGGCCAACGTCCTGACTTTC. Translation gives CASSFRYGQESGANVLTF.

CDR3 sequence: CASITGQGTFGELFF. CDR3 bases: TGTGCCAGCATCACGGGACAGGGAACATTCGGGGAGCTGTTTTTT. This chain connects TRBV28 to TRBJ2-2; the match to TRBD1 covers 9 bases. The CDR3 runs to 15 residues. With 7 bases clipped from V and 7 bases from J, the junction kept 10 bases outside the gene matches. CDR1 and CDR2 (germline): MDHEN, SYDVKM.

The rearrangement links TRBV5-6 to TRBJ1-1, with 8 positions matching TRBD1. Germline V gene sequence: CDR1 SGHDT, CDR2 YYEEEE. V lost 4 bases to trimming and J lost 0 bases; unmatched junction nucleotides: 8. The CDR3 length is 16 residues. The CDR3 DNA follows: TGTGCCAGCAGCCCTAGGACAGGGTACATGAACACTGAAGCTTTCTTT. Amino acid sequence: CASSPRTGYMNTEAFF.

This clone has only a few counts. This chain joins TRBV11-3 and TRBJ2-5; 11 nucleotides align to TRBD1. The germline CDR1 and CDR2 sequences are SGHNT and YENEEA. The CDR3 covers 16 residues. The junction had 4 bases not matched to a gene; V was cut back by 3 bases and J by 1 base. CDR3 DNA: TGTGCCAGCAGCTTTCAAGGGACAGGGGGCCAAGAGACCCAGTACTTC. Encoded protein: CASSFQGTGGQETQYF.

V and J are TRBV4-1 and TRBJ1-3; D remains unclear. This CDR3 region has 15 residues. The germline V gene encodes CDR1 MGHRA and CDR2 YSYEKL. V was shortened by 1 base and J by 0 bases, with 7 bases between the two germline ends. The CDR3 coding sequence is TGCGCCAGCAGCCAAGGAGCGGGCTCTGGAAACACCATATATTTT. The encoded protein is CASSQGAGSGNTIYF.

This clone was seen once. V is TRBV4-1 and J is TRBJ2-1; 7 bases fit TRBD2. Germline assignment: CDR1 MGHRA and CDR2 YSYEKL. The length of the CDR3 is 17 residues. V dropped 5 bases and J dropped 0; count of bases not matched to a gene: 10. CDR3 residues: CASSIPRGGSSYNEQFF. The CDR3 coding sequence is TGCGCCAGCAGCATACCCCGTGGCGGGAGCTCCTACAATGAGCAGTTCTTC.

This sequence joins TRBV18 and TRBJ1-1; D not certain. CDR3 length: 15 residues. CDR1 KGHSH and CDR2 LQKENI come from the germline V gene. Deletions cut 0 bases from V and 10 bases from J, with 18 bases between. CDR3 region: CASSPPNGETVGAFF. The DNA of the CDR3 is TGTGCCAGCTCACCACCGAACGGGGAAACCGTTGGAGCTTTCTTT. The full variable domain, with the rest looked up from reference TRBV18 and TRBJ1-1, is NAGVMQNPRHLVRRRGQEARLRCSPMKGHSHVYWYRQLPEEGLKFMVYLQKENIIDESGMPKERFSAEFPKEGPSILRIQQVVRGDSAAYFCASSPPNGETVGAFFGQGTRLTVV.

This chain's CDR3 is CASSKQPDSSYEQYF. The CDR3 bases are TGTGCCAGCAGTAAACAACCCGACAGCTCCTACGAGCAGTACTTC. The chain is built from TRBV27 and TRBJ2-7, with a tentative D call TRBD1 (5 bases). V gave up 5 bases and J gave up 0 bases, with 14 bases separating them. Germline V CDR1 and CDR2: MNHEY, SMNVEV (reference sequence). This CDR3 region has 15 residues.

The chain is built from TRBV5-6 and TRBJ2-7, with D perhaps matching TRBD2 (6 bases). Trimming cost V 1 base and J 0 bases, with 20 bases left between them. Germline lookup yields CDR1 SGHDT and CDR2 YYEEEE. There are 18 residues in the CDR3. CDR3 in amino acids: CASSLLVFGTARSYEQYF. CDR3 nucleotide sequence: TGTGCCAGCAGCTTGTTAGTATTTGGGACTGCCCGCTCCTACGAGCAGTACTTC. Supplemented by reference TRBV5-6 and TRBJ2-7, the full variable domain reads DAGVTQSPTHLIKTRGQQVTLRCSPKSGHDTVSWYQQALGQGPQFIFQYYEEEERQRGNFPDRFSGHQFPNYSSELNVNALLLGDSALYLCASSLLVFGTARSYEQYFGPGTRLTVT.

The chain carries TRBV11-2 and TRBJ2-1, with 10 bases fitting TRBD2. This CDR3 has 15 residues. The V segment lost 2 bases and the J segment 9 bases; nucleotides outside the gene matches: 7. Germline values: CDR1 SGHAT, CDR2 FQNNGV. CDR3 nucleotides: TGTGCCAGCAGCTTAAATAGCGGGGGGCCGGTTGAGCAGTTCTTC. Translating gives CASSLNSGGPVEQFF.

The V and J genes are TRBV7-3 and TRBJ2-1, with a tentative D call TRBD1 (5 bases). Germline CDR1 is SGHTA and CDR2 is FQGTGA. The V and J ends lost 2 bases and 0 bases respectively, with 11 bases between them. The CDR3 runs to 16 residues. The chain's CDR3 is CASSLYADNSYNEQFF. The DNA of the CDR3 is TGTGCCAGCAGCTTATACGCGGACAACTCCTACAATGAGCAGTTCTTC.